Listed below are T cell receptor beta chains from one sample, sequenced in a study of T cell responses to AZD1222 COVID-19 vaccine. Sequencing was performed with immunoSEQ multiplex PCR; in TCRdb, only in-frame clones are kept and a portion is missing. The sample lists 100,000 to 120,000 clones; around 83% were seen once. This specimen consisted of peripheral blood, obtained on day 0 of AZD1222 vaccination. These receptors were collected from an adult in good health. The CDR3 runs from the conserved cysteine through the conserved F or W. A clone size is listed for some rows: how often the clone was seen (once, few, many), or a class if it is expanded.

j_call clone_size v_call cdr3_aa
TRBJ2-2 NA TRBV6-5 CASRTQGASHGELFF
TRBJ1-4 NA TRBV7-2 CASSQNVAGGEKLFF
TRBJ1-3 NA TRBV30 CAWSTGPTFSGNTIYF
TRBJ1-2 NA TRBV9 CASSVTYYGYTF
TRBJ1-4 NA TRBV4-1 CASSRTKQGENEKLFF
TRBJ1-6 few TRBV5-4 CASTNRESWNSPLHF
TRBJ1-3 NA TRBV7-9 CASSLQYTGSGNTIYF
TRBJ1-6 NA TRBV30 CAWSRDDSPLHF
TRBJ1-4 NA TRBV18 CASSPPEIGFEKLFF
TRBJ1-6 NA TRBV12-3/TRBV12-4 CASSTLTDSPLHF
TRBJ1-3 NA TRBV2 CASSELGVGGNTIYF
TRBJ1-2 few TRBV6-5 CASNGGRGRDGYTF
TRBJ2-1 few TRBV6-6 CASGAGRLYNEQFF
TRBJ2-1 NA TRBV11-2 CASSLAAGGQGEQFF
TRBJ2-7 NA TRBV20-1 CSASQGLSYEQYF
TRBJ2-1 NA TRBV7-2 CASSSFEGPQFF
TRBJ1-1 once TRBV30 CAWMVNTEAFF
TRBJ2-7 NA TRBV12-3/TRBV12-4 CASTYEQYF
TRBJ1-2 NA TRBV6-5 CASSPRQGAYGYTF
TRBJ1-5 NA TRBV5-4 CASSFLREHSNQPQHF
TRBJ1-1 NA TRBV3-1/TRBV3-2 CASSPRAAGLNTEAFF
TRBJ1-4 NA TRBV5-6 CASSLWGAATNEKLFF
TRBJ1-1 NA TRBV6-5 CASRLHGNTEAFF
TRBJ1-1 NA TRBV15 CATSPNRVTGTVNTEAFF
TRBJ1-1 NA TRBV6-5 CASRQGQETTEAFF
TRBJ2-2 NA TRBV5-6 CASSLEGQGTGELFF
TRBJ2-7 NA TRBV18 CASSATSSTYEQYF
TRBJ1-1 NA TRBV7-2 CASRAQTGRTEAFF
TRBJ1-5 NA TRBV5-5 CASSTSTGINQPQHF
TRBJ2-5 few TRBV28 CASKQAGAQETQYF
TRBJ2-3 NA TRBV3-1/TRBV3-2 CASSQPGLGVRHTQYF
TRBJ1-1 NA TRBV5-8 CASSLGEAFF
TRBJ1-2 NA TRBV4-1 CASSQTQGYYGYTF
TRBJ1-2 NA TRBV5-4 CASSLGGMGGGDYGYTF
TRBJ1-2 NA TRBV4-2 CASSQDWGGSGGYTF
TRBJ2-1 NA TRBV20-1 CSASAGQVYNEQFF
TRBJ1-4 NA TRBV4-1 CASSQGTSYEKLFF
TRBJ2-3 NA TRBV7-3 CASSSTSGGNWRTDTQYF
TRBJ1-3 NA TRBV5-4 CASSPGPASGGPGTIYF
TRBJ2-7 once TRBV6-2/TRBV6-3 CASSYSNRVEQYF
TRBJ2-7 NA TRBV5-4 CASSPYQGAWYEQYF
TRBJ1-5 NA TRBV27 CASRRHRDSNQPQHF
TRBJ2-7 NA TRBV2 CASRTYEQYF
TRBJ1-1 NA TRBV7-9 CASRPEASGPEAFF
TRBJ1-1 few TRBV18 CASSPAGQGIGWTEAFF
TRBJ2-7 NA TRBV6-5 CASSYYGGRSSYEQYF
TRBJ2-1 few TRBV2 CASSERSGGYDEQFF